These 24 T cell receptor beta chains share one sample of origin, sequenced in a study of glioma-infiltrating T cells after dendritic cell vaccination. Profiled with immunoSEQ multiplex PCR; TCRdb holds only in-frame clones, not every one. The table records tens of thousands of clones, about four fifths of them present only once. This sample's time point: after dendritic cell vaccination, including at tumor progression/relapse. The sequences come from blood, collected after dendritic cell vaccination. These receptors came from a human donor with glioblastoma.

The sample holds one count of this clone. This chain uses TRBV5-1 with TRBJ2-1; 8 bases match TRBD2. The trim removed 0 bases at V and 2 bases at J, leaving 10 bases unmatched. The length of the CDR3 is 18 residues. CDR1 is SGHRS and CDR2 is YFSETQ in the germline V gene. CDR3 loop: CASSLAPGSGGAYNEQFF. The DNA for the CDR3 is TGCGCCAGCAGCTTGGCCCCTGGGAGCGGGGGAGCCTACAATGAGCAGTTCTTC.

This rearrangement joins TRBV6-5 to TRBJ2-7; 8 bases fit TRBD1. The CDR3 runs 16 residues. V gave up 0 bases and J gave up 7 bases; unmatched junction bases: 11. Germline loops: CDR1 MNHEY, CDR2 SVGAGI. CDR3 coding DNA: TGTGCCAGCAGTTACTCGCCATGGCAGGGGGCTGGAGAGCAGTACTTC. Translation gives CASSYSPWQGAGEQYF.

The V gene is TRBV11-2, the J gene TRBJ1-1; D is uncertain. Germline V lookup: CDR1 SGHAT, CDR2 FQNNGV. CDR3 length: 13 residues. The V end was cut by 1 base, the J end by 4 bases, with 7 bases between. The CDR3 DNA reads TGTGCCAGCAGCTTAGGAAGAGGCACTGAAGCTTTCTTT. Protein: CASSLGRGTEAFF.

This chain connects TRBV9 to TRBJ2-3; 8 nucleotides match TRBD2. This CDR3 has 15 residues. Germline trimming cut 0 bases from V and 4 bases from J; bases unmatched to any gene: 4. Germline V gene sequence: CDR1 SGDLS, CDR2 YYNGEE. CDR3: CASSVGGGLADTQYF. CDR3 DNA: TGTGCCAGCAGCGTAGGCGGGGGGCTCGCAGATACGCAGTATTTT.

The CDR3 coding sequence is TGTGCCAGCAGTTACTCCCCGACAGGGGTCTCCTACGAGCAGTACTTC. Its protein product is CASSYSPTGVSYEQYF. The rearrangement joins TRBV6-5 to TRBJ2-7, with TRBD1 matching over 8 bases. CDR1 is MNHEY and CDR2 is SVGAGI in the germline V gene. This CDR3 is 16 amino acids long. After removal of 0 bases from V and 0 bases from J, the junction contained 4 bases not matched to a gene.

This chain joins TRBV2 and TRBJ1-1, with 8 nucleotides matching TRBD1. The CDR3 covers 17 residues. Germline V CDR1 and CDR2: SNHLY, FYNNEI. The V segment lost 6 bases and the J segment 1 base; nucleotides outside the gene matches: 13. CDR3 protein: CASRYNPGGPANTEAFF. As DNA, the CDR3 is TGTGCCAGCAGGTACAACCCAGGGGGCCCAGCGAACACTGAAGCTTTCTTT. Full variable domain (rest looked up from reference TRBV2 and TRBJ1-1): EPEVTQTPSHQVTQMGQEVILRCVPISNHLYFYWYRQILGQKVEFLVSFYNNEISEKSEIFDDQFSVERPDGSNFTLKIRSTKLEDSAMYFCASRYNPGGPANTEAFFGQGTRLTVV.

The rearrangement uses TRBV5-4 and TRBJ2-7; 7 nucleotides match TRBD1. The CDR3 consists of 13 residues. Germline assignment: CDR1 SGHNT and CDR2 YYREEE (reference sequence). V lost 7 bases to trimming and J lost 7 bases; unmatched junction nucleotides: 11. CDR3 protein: CASAFDRVGEQYF. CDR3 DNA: TGTGCCAGCGCGTTCGACAGGGTCGGAGAGCAGTACTTC. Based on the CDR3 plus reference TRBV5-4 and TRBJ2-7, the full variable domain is ETGVTQSPTHLIKTRGQQVTLRCSSQSGHNTVSWYQQALGQGPQFIFQYYREEENGRGNFPPRFSGLQFPNYSSELNVNALELDDSALYLCASAFDRVGEQYFGPGTRLTVT.

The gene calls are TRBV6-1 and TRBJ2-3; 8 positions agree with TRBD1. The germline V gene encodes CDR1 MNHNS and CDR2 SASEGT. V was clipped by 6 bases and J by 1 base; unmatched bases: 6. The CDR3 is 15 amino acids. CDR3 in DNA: TGTGCCAGCAGAAGACAGGGGCTGGGCACAGATACGCAGTATTTT. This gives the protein CASRRQGLGTDTQYF.

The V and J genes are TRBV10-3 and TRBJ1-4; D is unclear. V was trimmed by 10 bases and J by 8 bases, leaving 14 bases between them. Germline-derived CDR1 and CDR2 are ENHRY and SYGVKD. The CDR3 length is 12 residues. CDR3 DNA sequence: TGTGCCACCTCTCCATCCCGGGAAAAACTGTTTTTT. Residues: CATSPSREKLFF.

The CDR3 is CASSSGQEGNEKLFF. The CDR3 DNA is TGTGCCAGCAGCTCGGGACAGGAGGGGAATGAAAAACTGTTTTTT. This chain uses TRBV7-9 with TRBJ1-4; 8 bases are a match to TRBD1. CDR1 and CDR2 (germline): SEHNR, FQNEAQ (reference sequence). The CDR3 totals 15 residues. J gave up 5 bases and V 4 bases, and 6 bases lay outside the gene matches. The full variable domain, its missing parts supplied by reference TRBV7-9 and TRBJ1-4, is DTGVSQNPRHKITKRGQNVTFRCDPISEHNRLYWYRQTLGQGPEFLTYFQNEAQLEKSRLLSDRFSAERPKGSFSTLEIQRTEQGDSAMYLCASSSGQEGNEKLFFGSGTQLSVL.

The CDR3 nucleotides read TGTGCCAGCAGTGAACTGGTAGCGGGGGGGTCCACAGATACGCAGTATTTT. Protein sequence: CASSELVAGGSTDTQYF. V usage is TRBV6-1 and J usage is TRBJ2-3; 11 bases are a match to TRBD2. V was pared by 2 bases and J by 2 bases, with 6 bases of the junction left unmatched. Per the germline V gene, CDR1 is MNHNS and CDR2 is SASEGT. The CDR3 is 17 residues long.

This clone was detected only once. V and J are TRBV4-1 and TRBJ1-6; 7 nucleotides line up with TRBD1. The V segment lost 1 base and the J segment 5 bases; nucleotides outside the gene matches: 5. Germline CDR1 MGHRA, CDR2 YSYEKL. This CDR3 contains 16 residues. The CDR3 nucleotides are TGCGCCAGCAGCCAAGGGTTCCAGGGGGATAATTCACCCCTCCACTTT. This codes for CASSQGFQGDNSPLHF.

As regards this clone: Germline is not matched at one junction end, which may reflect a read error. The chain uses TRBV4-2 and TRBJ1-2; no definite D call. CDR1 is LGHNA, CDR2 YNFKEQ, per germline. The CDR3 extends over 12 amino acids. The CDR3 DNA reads TGTGCCAGCAGCCAAGATCGAGGGCAGGTGAACTTC. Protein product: CASSQDRGQVNF.

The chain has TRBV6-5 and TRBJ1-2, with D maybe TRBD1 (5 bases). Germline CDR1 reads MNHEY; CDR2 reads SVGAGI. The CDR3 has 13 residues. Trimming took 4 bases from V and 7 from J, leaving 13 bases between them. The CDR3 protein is CASSSRTIGGYTF. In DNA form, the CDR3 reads TGTGCCAGCAGTTCAAGGACAATTGGTGGCTACACCTTC.

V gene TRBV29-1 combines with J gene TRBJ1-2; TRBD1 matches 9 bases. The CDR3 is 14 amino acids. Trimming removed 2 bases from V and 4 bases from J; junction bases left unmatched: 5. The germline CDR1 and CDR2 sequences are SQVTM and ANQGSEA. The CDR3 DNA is TGCAGCGTTGAACGGGACAGGGCCTTCTATGGCTACACCTTC. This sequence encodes CSVERDRAFYGYTF.

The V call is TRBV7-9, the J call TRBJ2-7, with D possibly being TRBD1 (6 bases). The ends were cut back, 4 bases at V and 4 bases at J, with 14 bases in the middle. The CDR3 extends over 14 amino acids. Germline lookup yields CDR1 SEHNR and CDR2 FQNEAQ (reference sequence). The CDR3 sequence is CASSSVRGEYEQYF. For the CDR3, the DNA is TGTGCCAGCAGCTCAGTCAGGGGAGAGTACGAGCAGTACTTC.

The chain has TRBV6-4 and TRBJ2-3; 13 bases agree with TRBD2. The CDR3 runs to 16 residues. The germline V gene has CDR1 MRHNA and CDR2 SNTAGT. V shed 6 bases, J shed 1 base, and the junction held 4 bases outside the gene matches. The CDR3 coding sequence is TGTGCCAGCAGCAGGACTAGCGGGGGTGGCACAGATACGCAGTATTTT. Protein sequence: CASSRTSGGGTDTQYF.

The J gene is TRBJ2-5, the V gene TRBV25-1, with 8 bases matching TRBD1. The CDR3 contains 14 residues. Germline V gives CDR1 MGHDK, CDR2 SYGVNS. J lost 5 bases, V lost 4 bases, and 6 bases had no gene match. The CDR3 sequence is CASSVQGALETQYF. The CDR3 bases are TGTGCCAGCAGTGTTCAGGGGGCGCTTGAGACCCAGTACTTC. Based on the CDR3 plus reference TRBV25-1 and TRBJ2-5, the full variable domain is EADIYQTPRYLVIGTGKKITLECSQTMGHDKMYWYQQDPGMELHLIHYSYGVNSTEKGDLSSESTVSRIRTEHFPLTLESARPSHTSQYLCASSVQGALETQYFGPGTRLLVL.

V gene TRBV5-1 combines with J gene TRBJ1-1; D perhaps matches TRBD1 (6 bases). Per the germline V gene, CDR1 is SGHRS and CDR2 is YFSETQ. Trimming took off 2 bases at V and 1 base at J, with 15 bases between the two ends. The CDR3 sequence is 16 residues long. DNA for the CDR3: TGCGCCAGCAGCTTTCAGGGGTCATATGGGAACACTGAAGCTTTCTTT. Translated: CASSFQGSYGNTEAFF.

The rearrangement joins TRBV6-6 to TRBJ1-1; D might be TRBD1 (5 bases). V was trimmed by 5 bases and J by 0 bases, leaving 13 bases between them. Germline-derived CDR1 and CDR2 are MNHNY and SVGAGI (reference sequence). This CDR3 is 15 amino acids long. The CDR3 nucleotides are TGTGCCAGCAGTCGCCGAGGGGAGGTGAACACTGAAGCTTTCTTT. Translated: CASSRRGEVNTEAFF.

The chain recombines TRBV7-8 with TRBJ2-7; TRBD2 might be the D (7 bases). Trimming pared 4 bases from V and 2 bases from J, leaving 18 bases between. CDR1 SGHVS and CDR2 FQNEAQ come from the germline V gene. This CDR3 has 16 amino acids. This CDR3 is CASSWGGQIIPYEQYF. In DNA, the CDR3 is TGTGCCAGCAGCTGGGGGGGCCAGATCATTCCCTACGAGCAGTACTTC.

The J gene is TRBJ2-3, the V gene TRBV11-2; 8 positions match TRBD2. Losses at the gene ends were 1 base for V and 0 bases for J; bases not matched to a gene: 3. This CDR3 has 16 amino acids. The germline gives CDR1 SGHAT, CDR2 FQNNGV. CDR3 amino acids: CASSLAGGSSTDTQYF. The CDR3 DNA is TGTGCCAGCAGCTTAGCGGGAGGGTCTAGCACAGATACGCAGTATTTT.

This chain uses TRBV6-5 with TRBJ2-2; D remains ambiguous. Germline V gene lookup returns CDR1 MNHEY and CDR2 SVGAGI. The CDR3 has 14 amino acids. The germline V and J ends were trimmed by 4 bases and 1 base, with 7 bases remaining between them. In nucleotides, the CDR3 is TGTGCCAGCAGTTTACAACAGAACACCGGGGAGCTGTTTTTT. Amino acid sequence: CASSLQQNTGELFF.

CDR3 nucleotides: TGTGCCTGGACCCGGGGGGGCATTTACAATGAGCAGTTCTTC. Translation gives CAWTRGGIYNEQFF. The V gene is TRBV30, the J gene TRBJ2-1; 8 nucleotides line up with TRBD2. Germline CDR1 reads GTSNPN; CDR2 reads SVGIG (reference sequence). With V trimmed by 4 bases and J by 4 bases, 6 bases remained unmatched. The CDR3 runs 14 residues.